The 25 T cell receptor beta chains reported below all come from one sample, sequenced in a study of CD8+ T cells in alopecia areata. Documented treatment: oral pan-JAK inhibitor, 5-10 mg twice daily. RNA was extracted and reverse transcribed into cDNA as the sequencing template. Some clones are missing from TCRdb's copy, which holds only in-frame ones; the method was immunoSEQ multiplex PCR. This repertoire shows a few hundred thousand clones, around three fifths found once; its top ten account for 0.93%. The source was CD4+ T cells sorted from blood, collected between weeks 51 and 54, from a patient treated with tofacitinib. All receptors derive from a human donor with alopecia areata.

The J gene is TRBJ1-5, the V gene TRBV11-2; D gene ambiguous. The CDR3 is 16 residues long. Trimming removed 2 bases from V and 0 bases from J, with 11 bases in between. Germline V gene data show CDR1 as SGHAT and CDR2 as FQNNGV. The CDR3 nucleotides read TGTGCCAGCAGCTTAAATCCGGCGGGTAGCAATCAGCCCCAGCATTTT. It specifies CASSLNPAGSNQPQHF.

The chain is built from TRBV29-1 and TRBJ2-3; D unresolved. CDR1 is SQVTM, CDR2 ANQGSEA, per germline. The germline V and J ends were trimmed by 0 bases and 4 bases, with 5 bases remaining between them. The CDR3 is 12 residues long. The CDR3 spells CSVEDGPDTQYF. Written as DNA, the CDR3 is TGCAGCGTTGAAGATGGGCCAGATACGCAGTATTTT.

The chain joins TRBV5-6 to TRBJ1-2; no clear D gene. The CDR3 runs to 11 residues. Trimming stripped 3 bases from V and 8 bases from J, with 8 bases between. Germline V lookup: CDR1 SGHDT, CDR2 YYEEEE. As DNA, the CDR3 is TGTGCCAGCAGCTGGGAAAGGGGCTACACCTTC. This gives the protein CASSWERGYTF.

This clone was seen more than once but under ten times. This chain joins TRBV4-2 and TRBJ1-1, with a weak D call TRBD1 (5 bases). V was trimmed by 0 bases and J by 3 bases, leaving 11 bases between them. Germline V gene lookup returns CDR1 LGHNA and CDR2 YNFKEQ. The CDR3 sequence is 15 residues long. CDR3 sequence reads: CASSQDQQGYTEAFF. The CDR3 bases are TGTGCCAGCAGCCAAGATCAGCAGGGTTACACTGAAGCTTTCTTT.

The chain recombines TRBV14 with TRBJ2-2; 7 bases align to TRBD1. The CDR3 is 14 residues long. Germline CDR1 SGHDN, CDR2 FVKESK. Trimming took 4 bases from V and 9 from J; bases not matched to a gene: 8. CDR3 sequence: CASSPLTGSRELFF. DNA of the CDR3: TGTGCCAGCAGCCCCCTGACAGGGTCGAGGGAGCTGTTTTTT.

The chain joins TRBV7-2 to TRBJ2-2; the D is unclear. There are 12 residues in the CDR3. The germline V gene encodes CDR1 SGHTA and CDR2 FQGNSA. The V end was cut by 5 bases, the J end by 6 bases, with 7 bases between. CDR3 in amino acids: CASSPGPGELFF. The CDR3 coding sequence is TGTGCCAGCAGCCCCGGGCCCGGGGAGCTGTTTTTT.

This clone was observed once. This chain connects TRBV18 to TRBJ2-7; 7 bases are shared with TRBD1. Germline assignment: CDR1 KGHSH and CDR2 LQKENI. V lost 5 bases and J lost 3; bases outside the gene matches: 4. This CDR3 is built from 13 residues. CDR3 amino acids: CASSTNRGYEQYF. The CDR3 DNA is TGTGCCAGCTCAACGAACAGGGGCTACGAGCAGTACTTC. Based on the CDR3 plus reference TRBV18 and TRBJ2-7, the full variable domain is NAGVMQNPRHLVRRRGQEARLRCSPMKGHSHVYWYRQLPEEGLKFMVYLQKENIIDESGMPKERFSAEFPKEGPSILRIQQVVRGDSAAYFCASSTNRGYEQYFGPGTRLTVT.

This clone was picked up a small number of times. This chain links TRBV30 with TRBJ2-1, with TRBD2 identical over 10 bases. Germline CDR1 is GTSNPN and CDR2 is SVGIG (reference sequence). CDR3 size: 15 residues. V shed 0 bases and J 15 bases; nucleotides not matched to a gene: 14. In nucleotides, the CDR3 is TGTGCCTGGAGTGTAAAGGGTCTAGCGGGGGCAAGCGGGTTCTTC. Protein: CAWSVKGLAGASGFF.

This clone was found once. The genes are TRBV5-6 and TRBJ2-7, with TRBD1 matching 9 bases. The CDR3 consists of 14 residues. The germline V gene encodes CDR1 SGHDT and CDR2 YYEEEE. V lost 4 bases, J lost 5 bases, and 7 bases stayed unmatched. The DNA of the CDR3 is TGTGCCAGCAGCCCGGACAGGGGATCCAACGAGCAGTACTTC. Amino acids: CASSPDRGSNEQYF.

The chain is built from TRBV5-1 and TRBJ1-1, with TRBD1 as a possible D gene (6 bases). This CDR3 has 15 amino acids. Germline V CDR1 and CDR2: SGHRS, YFSETQ. Trimming shortened V by 3 bases and J by 1 base, and 13 bases separated the two germline ends. CDR3 residues: CASSWGAGGNTEAFF. In DNA, the CDR3 is TGCGCCAGCAGCTGGGGGGCCGGCGGGAACACTGAAGCTTTCTTT.

The chain uses TRBV5-1 and TRBJ2-7, with D possibly TRBD1 on 6 matching bases. CDR1 is SGHRS and CDR2 is YFSETQ in the germline V gene. The CDR3 loop spans 13 amino acids. The V end lost 4 bases, the J end lost 2 bases, and 10 bases lay between the germline ends. Written as DNA, the CDR3 is TGCGCCAGCAGCCCCACAGGGCCCTACGAGCAGTACTTC. It encodes CASSPTGPYEQYF.

The CDR3 protein is CASSLQGFGQPQHF. The CDR3 nucleotides are TGCGCCAGCAGCTTACAGGGGTTCGGTCAGCCCCAGCATTTT. The V gene is TRBV5-1, the J gene TRBJ1-5; 7 bases map to TRBD1. The V gene end was trimmed by 2 bases and the J gene end by 6 bases; junction bases not matched to a gene: 5. CDR1 is SGHRS, CDR2 YFSETQ, per germline. The CDR3 runs 14 residues.

The CDR3 protein is CASSPHQDGNQPQHF. The CDR3 nucleotides read TGTGCCAGCAGCCCCCACCAGGACGGCAATCAGCCCCAGCATTTT. The rearrangement joins TRBV9 to TRBJ1-5; unclear D gene. V lost 4 bases to trimming and J lost 2 bases, with 13 bases between them. CDR1 and CDR2 (germline): SGDLS, YYNGEE. The CDR3 length is 15 residues.

This clone was seen a single time. This chain links TRBV5-1 with TRBJ2-5, with D maybe TRBD1 (5 bases). Germline V CDR1 and CDR2: SGHRS, YFSETQ. The CDR3 spans 15 residues. V gave up 4 bases and J gave up 0 bases, with 13 bases separating them. The CDR3 here is CASSPKDRHQETQYF. CDR3 in DNA: TGCGCCAGCAGCCCAAAAGACAGACACCAAGAGACCCAGTACTTC.

This clone was detected only once. V gene TRBV25-1 combines with J gene TRBJ1-1; D remains unclear. Trimming stripped 7 bases from V and 1 base from J, with 4 bases between. The CDR3 covers 11 residues. The germline gives CDR1 MGHDK, CDR2 SYGVNS. The CDR3, as DNA: TGTGCCAGCACACAGAACACTGAAGCTTTCTTT. Translation gives CASTQNTEAFF.

The V call is TRBV7-8, the J call TRBJ1-1; D not resolved. The CDR3 totals 13 residues. CDR1 is SGHVS and CDR2 is FQNEAQ in the germline V gene. The germline V and J ends were trimmed by 7 bases and 6 bases, with 15 bases remaining between them. The CDR3 coding sequence is TGTGCCAGCACTGAAGGAATGATGGCTGAAGCTTTCTTT. This translates into CASTEGMMAEAFF.

This chain connects TRBV27 to TRBJ2-3, with 8 bases aligning to TRBD1. V shed 6 bases, J shed 3 bases, and the junction held 5 bases outside the gene matches. Germline V gene lookup returns CDR1 MNHEY and CDR2 SMNVEV (reference sequence). The CDR3 has 14 residues. CDR3: CASRRDRTTDTQYF. Written as DNA, the CDR3 is TGTGCCAGCAGGCGGGACAGGACTACAGATACGCAGTATTTT.

Only a few counts were recorded for this clone. The CDR3 nucleotides read TGTGCCAGTAGTTCCGACAGGGATCTGCCCCAGCATTTT. Translation gives CASSSDRDLPQHF. The genes are TRBV19 and TRBJ1-5; TRBD1 matches 7 bases. In germline, CDR1 is LNHDA, CDR2 SQIVND (reference sequence). This CDR3 region has 13 residues. V lost 5 bases and J lost 9; bases outside the gene matches: 7. Using reference TRBV19 and TRBJ1-5 for the parts outside the CDR3, the full variable domain is DGGITQSPKYLFRKEGQNVTLSCEQNLNHDAMYWYRQDPGQGLRLIYYSQIVNDFQKGDIAEGYSVSREKKESFPLTVTSAQKNPTAFYLCASSSDRDLPQHFGDGTRLSIL.

The chain links TRBV19 to TRBJ2-4, with TRBD1 matching 7 bases. V dropped 3 bases and J dropped 3; count of bases not matched to a gene: 14. The CDR3 loop spans 18 amino acids. Germline V gene lookup returns CDR1 LNHDA and CDR2 SQIVND (reference sequence). The CDR3 DNA reads as TGTGCCAGTAGTATGGGATTACGACAGGGATTGGTCAAAAACATTCAGTACTTC. Protein sequence: CASSMGLRQGLVKNIQYF.

The rearrangement links TRBV9 to TRBJ1-2; unclear D gene. The germline V gene encodes CDR1 SGDLS and CDR2 YYNGEE. The ends were cut back, 6 bases at V and 4 bases at J, with 13 bases in the middle. There are 13 residues in the CDR3. CDR3 DNA: TGTGCCAGCACTCTAGACGATGTCTATGGCTACACCTTC. As protein: CASTLDDVYGYTF.

V and J are TRBV29-1 and TRBJ2-5; 8 bases map to TRBD1. V gave up 7 bases and J gave up 5 bases; unmatched junction bases: 12. The CDR3 extends over 14 amino acids. CDR1 SQVTM and CDR2 ANQGSEA come from the germline V gene. The CDR3 coding sequence is TGCAGCGCTGATCGAGGACAGGGCTTTGAGACCCAGTACTTC. Translating gives CSADRGQGFETQYF. The whole variable domain, filled in from reference TRBV29-1 and TRBJ2-5, reads SAVISQKPSRDICQRGTSLTIQCQVDSQVTMMFWYRQQPGQSLTLIATANQGSEATYESGFVIDKFPISRPNLTFSTLTVSNMSPEDSSIYLCSADRGQGFETQYFGPGTRLLVL.

This clone was observed many times. The chain links TRBV11-1 to TRBJ2-2, with D perhaps matching TRBD2 (6 bases). The CDR3 is 13 amino acids. Germline V CDR1 and CDR2: SGHAT, FQDESV (reference sequence). Between the trimmed V and J ends, which lost 1 base and 6 bases, there was a span of 6 bases. The CDR3 spells CASSLGRAGELFF. The CDR3 DNA is TGTGCCAGCAGCTTAGGGAGGGCCGGGGAGCTGTTTTTT.

This clone was counted only a few times. The V and J genes are TRBV29-1 and TRBJ1-1; maybe TRBD1 (5 bases). The V end lost 7 bases, the J end lost 7 bases, and 25 bases lay between the germline ends. This CDR3 has 15 amino acids. Germline lookup yields CDR1 SQVTM and CDR2 ANQGSEA. DNA of the CDR3: TGCAGCGCTGGGACCTCCCCTCTGGGGGTTAGTGAAGCTTTCTTT. Translation gives CSAGTSPLGVSEAFF. Drawing the rest from reference TRBV29-1 and TRBJ1-1, the complete variable domain is SAVISQKPSRDICQRGTSLTIQCQVDSQVTMMFWYRQQPGQSLTLIATANQGSEATYESGFVIDKFPISRPNLTFSTLTVSNMSPEDSSIYLCSAGTSPLGVSEAFFGQGTRLTVV.

The chain joins TRBV7-8 to TRBJ1-2, with D uncertain. Per the germline V gene, CDR1 is SGHVS and CDR2 is FQNEAQ. The CDR3 has 14 residues. The V end was cut by 2 bases, the J end by 4 bases, with 11 bases between. The CDR3 spells CASSLSRTAYGYTF. Written as DNA, the CDR3 is TGTGCCAGCAGCTTAAGCCGGACCGCCTATGGCTACACCTTC.

The genes are TRBV29-1 and TRBJ2-3, with 11 bases lining up with TRBD1. Trimming cost V 6 bases and J 7 bases; bases outside gene matches: 6. Germline CDR1 and CDR2: SQVTM and ANQGSEA. The CDR3 consists of 13 residues. The CDR3 coding sequence is TGCAGCGTATTGGGACAGGGGGGATATACGCAGTATTTT. Translation gives CSVLGQGGYTQYF.